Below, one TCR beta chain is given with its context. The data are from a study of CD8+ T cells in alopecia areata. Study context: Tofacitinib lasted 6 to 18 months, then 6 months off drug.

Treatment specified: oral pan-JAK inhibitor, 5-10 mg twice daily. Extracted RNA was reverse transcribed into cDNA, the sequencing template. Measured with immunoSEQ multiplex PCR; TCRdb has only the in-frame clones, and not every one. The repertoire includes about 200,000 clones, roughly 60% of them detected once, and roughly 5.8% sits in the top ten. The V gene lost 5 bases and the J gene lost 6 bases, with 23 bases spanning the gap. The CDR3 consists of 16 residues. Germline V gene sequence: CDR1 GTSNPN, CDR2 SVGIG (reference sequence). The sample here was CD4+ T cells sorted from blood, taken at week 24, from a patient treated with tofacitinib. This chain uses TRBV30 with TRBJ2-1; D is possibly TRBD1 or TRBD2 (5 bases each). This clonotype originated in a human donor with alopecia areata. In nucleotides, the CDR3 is TGTGCCTGGTCGGGGCTCCCCGGGGTCCCAACCAATGAGCAGTTCTTC. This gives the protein CAWSGLPGVPTNEQFF.